This passage covers 8 T cell receptor beta chains from one sample sequenced in a study of blood T cell repertoires in COVID-19. Generated by immunoSEQ multiplex PCR, the TCRdb table keeps only in-frame clones and is missing some. The sample gives 140,000 or so clones, under 90% of which show up once; 3.5% is in the top ten. Sequenced sample: peripheral blood. The receptors originated from a man between 65 and 85 years old who had recovered from COVID-19.

This clone came up a few times. The rearrangement joins TRBV29-1 to TRBJ2-5; weak D call: TRBD1 (6 bases). V lost 1 base to trimming and J lost 5 bases, with 11 bases between them. The CDR3 loop spans 13 amino acids. Germline CDR1 SQVTM, CDR2 ANQGSEA. The CDR3 reads CSVEGNRVETQYF. In nucleotides, the CDR3 is TGCAGCGTTGAAGGAAACAGGGTTGAGACCCAGTACTTC.

The CDR3 DNA reads as TGTGCTAGTGGTGGACCCGAGGACAGGTACTACGAGCAGTACTTC. Its protein product is CASGGPEDRYYEQYF. J is TRBJ2-7 and V is TRBV12-5, with 7 bases matching TRBD1. Trimming took 5 bases from V and 3 from J; bases not matched to a gene: 10. The CDR3 has 15 residues. CDR1 and CDR2 (germline): LGHNT, FRNRAP.

The V and J genes are TRBV10-1 and TRBJ2-1; 9 positions match TRBD2. Germline loops: CDR1 WNHNN, CDR2 SYGVQD (reference sequence). With V trimmed by 1 base and J by 5 bases, 9 bases remained unmatched. This CDR3 comprises 17 residues. The CDR3 nucleotides are TGCGCCAGCAGTGAGTATATTAGCGGGAGAAGAGACAATGAGCAGTTCTTC. This encodes CASSEYISGRRDNEQFF.

The V call is TRBV6-5, the J call TRBJ1-1, with unresolved D. The germline V gene has CDR1 MNHEY and CDR2 SVGAGI. CDR3 length: 14 amino acids. The V end lost 2 bases, the J end lost 5 bases, and 12 bases lay between the germline ends. The chain's CDR3 is CASSYGLGNTEAFF. CDR3 DNA: TGTGCCAGCAGTTACGGGCTGGGTAATACTGAAGCTTTCTTT.

The CDR3 is CASSLVGTSGFRGKNIQYF. Here the CDR3 DNA reads TGTGCCAGCAGCTTAGTCGGGACTAGCGGTTTCCGGGGCAAAAACATTCAGTACTTC. The chain couples TRBV11-2 to TRBJ2-4; TRBD2 matches at 11 bases. Trimming cost V 1 base and J 3 bases; bases outside gene matches: 11. Germline V gives CDR1 SGHAT, CDR2 FQNNGV. This CDR3 spans 19 amino acids.

The chain carries TRBV30 and TRBJ1-2; D is perhaps TRBD1 (5 bases). Germline lookup yields CDR1 GTSNPN and CDR2 SVGIG (reference sequence). Trimming pared 4 bases from V and 2 bases from J, leaving 17 bases between. There are 15 residues in the CDR3. The chain's CDR3 is CAWTLSGKTNYGYTF. The CDR3 DNA reads TGTGCCTGGACGCTATCAGGGAAAACCAACTATGGCTACACCTTC.

This rearrangement joins TRBV19 to TRBJ2-7; 10 bases fit TRBD2. J lost 3 bases, V lost 5 bases, and 7 bases had no gene match. CDR1 and CDR2 from the germline V gene are LNHDA and SQIVND (reference sequence). This CDR3 contains 15 residues. CDR3 nucleotide sequence: TGTGCCAGTAGTCAGACTAGCGGGCCAGGCTACGAGCAGTACTTC. It encodes CASSQTSGPGYEQYF.

The chain has TRBV6-5 and TRBJ2-7, with 8 positions matching TRBD1. From germline, CDR1 is MNHEY and CDR2 SVGAGI. The J segment lost 3 bases and the V segment lost 4 bases, leaving 5 bases of the junction unmatched. The CDR3 consists of 14 residues. In nucleotides, the CDR3 is TGTGCCAGCAGTTCCCAGGGGGCGAGCTACGAGCAGTACTTC. Translation: CASSSQGASYEQYF.